The T cell receptor beta chain described here comes from a study of molecular identifiers for immune sequencing clone quantification. TCRdb re-analysed the PCR reads in MiXCR, keeping a single row per CDR3 protein. Of nearly 650,000 distinct CDR3 sequences in the sample, roughly 23% are singletons; the top ten hold about 0.8%. This clonotype showed up just a few times. Antigen: not known. The germline V gene has CDR1 SGHDN and CDR2 FVKESK. The length of the CDR3 is 13 residues. With V trimmed by 3 bases and J by 6 bases, 3 bases remained unmatched. The study, taken as a whole, reports: Amid some 1 million naive cells, spiked Jurkat TCR RNA from one cell was reportedly still detectable.

The clonotype comes from a human donor in good health. Some libraries in this study had Jurkat cell RNA spiked in. Sequenced input: naive CD8+ T cells from blood, with Jurkat cell RNA spiked in. Subset in this sample: FACS-sorted CD8+CD4-CCR7+CD45RA+ naive T cells. The chain is built from TRBV14 and TRBJ2-7; 9 positions match TRBD1. The CDR3 sequence is CASSQGQGGEQYF. DNA of the CDR3: TGTGCCAGCAGCCAGGGACAGGGAGGCGAGCAGTACTTC.